The source of this T cell receptor (beta chain) is a study of regulatory T cells in long-lasting Graves disease. Time point specified: persistent/refractory GD, antithyroid drugs over 5 years with positive TRAb. PBMC-extracted RNA yielded the TCR library. The germline V gene has CDR1 DFQATT and CDR2 SNEGSKA (reference sequence). The CDR3 has 14 residues. V gave up 1 base and J gave up 5 bases, with 14 bases separating them. iRepertoire HTBI primers and Arm-PCR of CDR3 regions built TCR beta libraries. TCRdb re-derived calls from the multiplex PCR reads in MiXCR, one entry per CDR3 protein. The repertoire has around 500,000 distinct CDR3 sequences, less than 25% of them found once; the top ten carry approximately 7.8%. This clonotype was counted ten times or more.

The clonotype originates from a female donor with Graves disease. V gene TRBV20-1 combines with J gene TRBJ2-5, with D perhaps TRBD2 (5 bases). This specimen was peripheral blood mononuclear cells (PBMCs), taken when the disease was refractory, from a patient treated with antithyroid drugs. The CDR3 coding sequence is TGCAGTGCTAGAGGAGGGCCCGTCGGGGAGACCCAGTACTTC. Residues: CSARGGPVGETQYF.